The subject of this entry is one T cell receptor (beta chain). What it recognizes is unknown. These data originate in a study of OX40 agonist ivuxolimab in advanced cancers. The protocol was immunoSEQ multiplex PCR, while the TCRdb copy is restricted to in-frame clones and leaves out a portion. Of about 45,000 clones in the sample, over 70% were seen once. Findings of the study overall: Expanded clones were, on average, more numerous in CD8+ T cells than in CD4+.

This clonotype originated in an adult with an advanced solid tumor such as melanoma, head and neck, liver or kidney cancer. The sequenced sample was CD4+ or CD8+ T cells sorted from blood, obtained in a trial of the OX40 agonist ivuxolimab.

CDR3 bases: TGCGCCAGCAGCGAAGGCAGGGCCCCCGTCTACGAGCAGTACTTC. Translation: CASSEGRAPVYEQYF. The chain couples TRBV4-1 to TRBJ2-7, with D maybe TRBD1 (5 bases). In germline, CDR1 is MGHRA, CDR2 YSYEKL. Trimming took 5 bases from V and 3 from J, leaving 17 bases between them. The CDR3 has 15 residues.